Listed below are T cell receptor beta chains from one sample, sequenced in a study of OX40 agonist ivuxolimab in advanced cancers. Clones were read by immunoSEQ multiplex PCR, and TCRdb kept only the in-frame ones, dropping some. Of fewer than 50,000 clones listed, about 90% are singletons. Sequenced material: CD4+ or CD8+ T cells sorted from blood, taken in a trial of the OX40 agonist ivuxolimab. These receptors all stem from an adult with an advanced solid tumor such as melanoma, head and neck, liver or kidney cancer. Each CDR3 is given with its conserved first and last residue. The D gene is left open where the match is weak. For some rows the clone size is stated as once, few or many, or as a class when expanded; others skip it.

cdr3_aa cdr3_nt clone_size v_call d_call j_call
CASSLGKGRLGTEAFF TGTGCCAGCAGCTTGGGGAAGGGCCGCCTCGGGACTGAAGCTTTCTTT NA TRBV5-8 NA TRBJ1-1
CASSLGTGGGELFF TGTGCCAGCAGCCTTGGGACAGGGGGCGGGGAGCTGTTTTTT NA TRBV5-6 TRBD1 TRBJ2-2
CASGLGAGGSEQFF TGTGCTAGTGGTTTGGGGGCGGGAGGGAGTGAGCAGTTCTTC NA TRBV12-5 TRBD2 TRBJ2-1
CASSLSIPGGGYGYTF TGTGCCAGCAGCTTAAGCATCCCTGGCGGGGGATATGGCTACACCTTC NA TRBV7-8 NA TRBJ1-2
CASSEKGWGAVYEQYF TGTGCCAGCAGTGAAAAGGGGTGGGGGGCAGTCTACGAGCAGTACTTC NA TRBV6-1 NA TRBJ2-7
CASSPGGGNIQYF TGTGCCAGCAGCCCCGGAGGGGGAAACATTCAGTACTTC NA TRBV5-6 NA TRBJ2-4
CASSAWSWHEQYF TGCGCCAGCAGCGCGTGGAGCTGGCACGAGCAGTACTTC NA TRBV4-1 NA TRBJ2-7
CASSFSAVPYEQYF TGTGCCAGCAGTTTTTCGGCGGTCCCCTACGAGCAGTACTTC NA TRBV27 NA TRBJ2-7
CATKAAGLSYNEQFF TGTGCCACAAAGGCGGCAGGACTATCATACAATGAGCAGTTCTTC NA TRBV10-3 NA TRBJ2-1
CASSLSRGSYEQYF TGTGCCAGCAGTTTGAGTAGGGGGTCCTACGAGCAGTACTTC NA TRBV27 NA TRBJ2-7
CASSEYSLGSSYNEQFF TGTGCCAGCAGTGAGTATAGCTTGGGGAGCTCCTACAATGAGCAGTTCTTC NA TRBV2 NA TRBJ2-1
CASSDGRHVSYEQYF TGTGCCAGCAGTGACGGGCGCCATGTATCCTACGAGCAGTACTTC NA TRBV6-4 NA TRBJ2-7
CASSQDIGNEQFF TGTGCCAGCAGCCAAGATATAGGTAATGAGCAGTTCTTC NA TRBV4-2 NA TRBJ2-1
CASSSLQGALETQYF TGTGCCAGCAGTTCCCTACAGGGGGCTTTGGAGACCCAGTACTTC NA TRBV27 TRBD1 TRBJ2-5
CASTPWMRESQPQHF TGTGCCAGTACCCCGTGGATGAGGGAGTCTCAGCCCCAGCATTTT NA TRBV19 NA TRBJ1-5
CSVEDLKVGNTEAFF TGCAGCGTTGAAGATTTAAAGGTAGGGAACACTGAAGCTTTCTTT NA TRBV29-1 NA TRBJ1-1
CASSHQGADYEQYF TGTGCCAGCAGTCATCAGGGGGCGGACTACGAGCAGTACTTC NA TRBV6-5 TRBD1 TRBJ2-7
CASSEMNRYYEQYF TGTGCCAGCAGTGAAATGAACAGATACTACGAGCAGTACTTC NA TRBV7-7 NA TRBJ2-7
CASSSSRDREDTEAFF TGTGCCAGCAGTTCGTCCCGGGACAGGGAGGACACTGAAGCTTTCTTT few TRBV27 TRBD1 TRBJ1-1
CASSASPQTGELFF TGTGCCAGCAGCGCGTCACCCCAAACCGGGGAGCTGTTTTTT once TRBV9 NA TRBJ2-2
CASSPDSYGYTF TGCGCCAGCAGTCCGGACAGTTATGGCTACACCTTC NA TRBV10-2 NA TRBJ1-2
CASSDSPGQGQAFF TGTGCCAGCAGTGACTCGCCGGGACAGGGACAAGCTTTCTTT once TRBV6-4 TRBD1 TRBJ1-1
CASSLRTANYNEQFF TGTGCCAGCAGTTTACGGACAGCTAACTACAATGAGCAGTTCTTC NA TRBV27 NA TRBJ2-1
CASSLVGNTGELFF TGTGCCAGCAGCTTAGTAGGGAACACCGGGGAGCTGTTTTTT NA TRBV7-2 NA TRBJ2-2
CASSLSGSYNEQFF TGTGCCAGCAGCTTATCAGGATCCTACAATGAGCAGTTCTTC NA TRBV7-9 NA TRBJ2-1
CASSSTGELFF TGTGCCAGCTCAAGTACCGGGGAGCTGTTTTTT NA TRBV18 NA TRBJ2-2